This T cell receptor (beta chain) was sequenced for a study of T-cell reconstitution after alpha-beta-depleted transplantation in children. Regarding the study as a whole: It was surviving recipient T cells and thymic progenitors that gave some patients high TCRbeta diversity at day 60. Expanded clones from the graft, numbering several hundred, reportedly supplied alpha-beta T cells about two months after transplant. From newly produced T cells came most of the T-cell counts and diversity one year after transplant.

Notes on this clonotype: The antigen remains undetermined.

The CDR3 totals 17 residues. V dropped 0 bases and J dropped 2 bases, with 14 bases sitting between them. CDR1 is MNHEY and CDR2 is SVGAGI in the germline V gene. For TCRbeta, the library was prepared with unique molecular identifiers. TCRdb ran MiXCR on the PCR reads and lists one entry per CDR3 protein. The data contain around 670,000 distinct CDR3 sequences, less than 15% of them singletons. The sequence was obtained from a girl aged 2 to 10 with congenital amegakaryocytic thrombocytopenia, due to receive a stem cell transplant. The sequencing here drew on PBMCs, taken before TCRalphabeta/CD19-depleted stem cell transplant. The rearrangement uses TRBV6-5 and TRBJ2-1, with D possibly being TRBD1 (7 bases). CDR3 in amino acids: CASSYSTGTSTYNEQFF. CDR3 in DNA: TGTGCCAGCAGTTACTCGACAGGGACTTCTACCTACAATGAGCAGTTCTTC.